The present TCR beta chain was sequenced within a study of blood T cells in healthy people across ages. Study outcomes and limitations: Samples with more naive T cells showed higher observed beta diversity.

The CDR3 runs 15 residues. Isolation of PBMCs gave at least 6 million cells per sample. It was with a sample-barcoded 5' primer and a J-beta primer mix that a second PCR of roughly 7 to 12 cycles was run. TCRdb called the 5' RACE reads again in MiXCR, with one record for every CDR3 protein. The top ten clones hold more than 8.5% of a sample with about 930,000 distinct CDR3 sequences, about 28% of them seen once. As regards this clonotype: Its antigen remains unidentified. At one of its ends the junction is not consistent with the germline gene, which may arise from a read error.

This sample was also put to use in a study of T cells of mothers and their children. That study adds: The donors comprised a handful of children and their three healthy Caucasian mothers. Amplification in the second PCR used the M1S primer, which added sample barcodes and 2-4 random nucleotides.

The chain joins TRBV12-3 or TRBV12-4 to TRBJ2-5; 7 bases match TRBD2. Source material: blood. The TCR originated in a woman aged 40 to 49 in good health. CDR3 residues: CVSSWSGGGSNEQYF. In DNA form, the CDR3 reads TGTGTCAGCAGTTGGTCGGGGGGAGGGTCGAATGAGCAGTACTTC.